Reported below is one T cell receptor beta chain. Its antigen remains unknown. If no ophthalmopathy progression occurred within 18 months, Graves' hyperthyroidism was stable. This sample is drawn from a study of T cells in Graves' hyperthyroidism and ophthalmopathy. Study-level findings and limits: By a 13 V-J model, ophthalmopathy was set apart from stable hyperthyroidism. Within blood appeared most thyroid clonotypes that had expanded above 0.001.

The CDR3 has 17 amino acids. The V end lost 3 bases, the J end lost 0 bases, and 18 bases lay between the germline ends. Germline V gene lookup returns CDR1 SGHTA and CDR2 FQGNSA. Amplification yielded TCR beta CDR3 regions, with RNA transcripts as the source. RT-PCR in the first round (using the HTBI primer set) targeted the TCR CDR3. TCRdb called the multiplex PCR reads again in MiXCR, with one record for every CDR3 protein. The sample holds a few hundred thousand distinct CDR3 sequences, under 60% seen once. Sequencing was done on a sample of peripheral blood or thyroid tissue (not recorded which). V and J are TRBV7-2 and TRBJ2-7; D assignment may be TRBD1 or TRBD2 (5 bases each). The receptor was isolated from a woman under 30 with Graves' hyperthyroidism. The CDR3 protein is CASSLAVGTLDSYEQYF. CDR3 DNA: TGTGCCAGCAGCTTGGCGGTCGGGACCCTTGACTCCTACGAGCAGTACTTC.